Below, one T cell receptor beta chain is given with its context. Antigen: not known. The sample originates from a study of identical twins. Template switching added a universal primer site, and cDNA bore unique molecular identifiers. TCRdb analysed the 5' RACE reads with MiXCR anew, one entry per CDR3 protein. The sample carries 250,000 to 350,000 distinct CDR3 sequences, 8% to 9% recorded once. Broader study findings: Beta out-of-frame sequences displayed a weaker excess of sharing between twins. Conclusions were based on cross-sectional statistical analysis, without following the same donors.

This same sample was also taken into another study, of yellow fever vaccine responses in identical twins.

This TCR derives from a young woman in good health. Sequences were obtained from memory (CD45RO+) T cells sorted from blood.

CDR3 region: CASSPDHGGEKLFF. The CDR3 bases are TGTGCCAGCAGCCCCGACCACGGGGGTGAAAAACTGTTTTTT. This chain uses TRBV5-5 with TRBJ1-4; a weak D match, TRBD1 (5 bases). The CDR3 consists of 14 residues. Trimming removed 4 bases from V and 7 bases from J, with 14 bases in between. CDR1 and CDR2 from the germline V gene are SGHKS and YYEKEE (reference sequence).